This T cell receptor (beta chain) originates from a study of vaccination effects on CD4 cells after COVID-19. Peptide-pool stimulation followed by sequencing identified expanded antigen-specific CD4+ clonotypes in the ViraFEST assay. Cells that had been cultured for roughly ten days were the source of isolated CD4+ T cells. None of these healthy vaccinees had been infected with SARS-CoV-2 before vaccination. Trimming shortened V by 1 base and J by 4 bases, and 7 bases separated the two germline ends. The CDR3 totals 14 residues. Germline-derived CDR1 and CDR2 are SEHNR and FQNEAQ (reference sequence). Only in-frame clones appear in the TCRdb table, and some are missing; sequencing was by immunoSEQ multiplex PCR. Of over 45,000 clones in the sample, roughly 70% were seen once. This clone was counted between two and nine times. Its antigen remains unidentified.

The chain carries TRBV7-9 and TRBJ1-4, with a weak D call TRBD1 (5 bases). This TCR was sampled from a human donor who received a COVID-19 vaccine. Sequencing was performed on CD4+ T cells from PBMCs cultured with SARS-CoV-2 spike peptides, taken before COVID-19 vaccination. CDR3 in amino acids: CASSLGGGNEKLFF. The CDR3 bases are TGTGCCAGCAGCTTAGGGGGGGGTAATGAAAAACTGTTTTTT.